The next 12 T cell receptor beta chains were all read from a single sample in a study of T cell responses to AZD1222 COVID-19 vaccine. Clones were sequenced by immunoSEQ multiplex PCR, and TCRdb holds only the in-frame ones, with some missing. The profile shows 100,000 to 150,000 clones, roughly 90% of them singletons. Specimen: peripheral blood, collected 28 days after the second AZD1222 dose. The origin of the receptors is an adult who received the AZD1222 COVID-19 vaccine.

This clone was seen only once. Different DNA sequences within this sample yield the same CDR3. The V and J genes are TRBV30 and TRBJ1-1; D is undetermined. The germline V gene has CDR1 GTSNPN and CDR2 SVGIG (reference sequence). The V and J ends lost 1 base and 0 bases respectively, with 6 bases between them. The CDR3 is 13 amino acids. CDR3 loop: CAWSEQLNTEAFF. The CDR3 region has the DNA TGTGCCTGGAGTGAACAGCTGAACACTGAAGCTTTCTTT.

The V call is TRBV18, the J call TRBJ1-6, with D perhaps TRBD1 (5 bases). The CDR3 has 15 amino acids. The V and J ends lost 3 bases and 6 bases respectively, with 12 bases between them. Germline loops: CDR1 KGHSH, CDR2 LQKENI. CDR3 region: CASSPTATLNSPLHF. Here the CDR3 DNA reads TGTGCCAGCTCACCGACAGCAACCCTTAATTCACCCCTCCACTTT.

CDR3 protein: CASSFRMGDEQYF. The CDR3 region has the DNA TGTGCCAGCAGCTTTCGGATGGGGGACGAGCAGTACTTC. The chain has TRBV7-9 and TRBJ2-7; D may be TRBD1 or TRBD2 (5 bases each). Germline lookup yields CDR1 SEHNR and CDR2 FQNEAQ (reference sequence). The CDR3 length is 13 residues. Trimming left V 3 bases short and J 5 bases short, with 11 bases between. The variable domain in full, with the rest retrieved from reference TRBV7-9 and TRBJ2-7, is DTGVSQNPRHKITKRGQNVTFRCDPISEHNRLYWYRQTLGQGPEFLTYFQNEAQLEKSRLLSDRFSAERPKGSFSTLEIQRTEQGDSAMYLCASSFRMGDEQYFGPGTRLTVT.

The CDR3 DNA reads as TGTGCCAGCAGCTTAGTCGGTCCTCGGAACACCGGGGAGCTGTTTTTT. It yields the protein CASSLVGPRNTGELFF. The chain is built from TRBV7-2 and TRBJ2-2; the D is unclear. Germline values: CDR1 SGHTA, CDR2 FQGNSA. Trimming shortened V by 1 base and J by 1 base, and 10 bases separated the two germline ends. This CDR3 spans 16 amino acids. The full variable domain, completed using reference TRBV7-2 and TRBJ2-2, is GAGVSQSPSNKVTEKGKDVELRCDPISGHTALYWYRQSLGQGLEFLIYFQGNSAPDKSGLPSDRFSAERTGGSVSTLTIQRTQQEDSAVYLCASSLVGPRNTGELFFGEGSRLTVL.

In DNA form, the CDR3 reads TGTGCCAGCAGCGTAGGGGGATACGCCGGAGACATTCAGTACTTC. This encodes CASSVGGYAGDIQYF. V and J are TRBV9 and TRBJ2-4; no clear D. Trimming pared 0 bases from V and 8 bases from J, leaving 15 bases between. The V gene's germline CDR1 is SGDLS and CDR2 YYNGEE. This CDR3 has 15 amino acids.

V gene TRBV11-2 combines with J gene TRBJ1-3; TRBD1 aligns across 7 bases. This CDR3 has 15 amino acids. The V segment lost 1 base and the J segment 2 bases; nucleotides outside the gene matches: 2. Germline lookup yields CDR1 SGHAT and CDR2 FQNNGV. The CDR3 here is CASSLGTGPGNTIYF. The CDR3 nucleotides read TGTGCCAGCAGCTTAGGGACAGGACCTGGAAACACCATATATTTT.

This sequence joins TRBV4-2 and TRBJ2-2; 10 nucleotides agree with TRBD2. CDR3 length equals 17 residues. V lost 2 bases and J lost 4; bases outside the gene matches: 7. CDR1 is LGHNA, CDR2 YNFKEQ, per germline. The CDR3 DNA sequence: TGTGCCAGCAGCCAAAGGCCCATAGCGGGGGGCACCGGGGAGCTGTTTTTT. As protein: CASSQRPIAGGTGELFF.

This chain links TRBV7-2 with TRBJ2-7; D is undetermined. V was pared by 5 bases and J by 6 bases, with 17 bases between. This CDR3 region has 14 residues. CDR1 and CDR2 from the germline V gene are SGHTA and FQGNSA. The CDR3, as DNA: TGTGCCAGCAGCCCCCCCGGCGATCCTCTCGAGCAGTACTTC. Translating it yields CASSPPGDPLEQYF.

This chain links TRBV7-6 with TRBJ2-1; D perhaps matches TRBD1 (6 bases). Per the germline V gene, CDR1 is SGHVS and CDR2 is FNYEAQ. Trimming cost V 5 bases and J 0 bases, with 17 bases left between them. CDR3 length: 17 residues. The CDR3 DNA reads as TGTGCCAGCAGCAACTATGGACAGTTCCGCTCCTACAATGAGCAGTTCTTC. This codes for CASSNYGQFRSYNEQFF.

This clone came up once. V usage is TRBV7-2 and J usage is TRBJ1-1; 11 positions match TRBD1. This CDR3 is 16 amino acids long. The V gene's germline CDR1 is SGHTA and CDR2 FQGNSA. The V gene end was trimmed by 8 bases and the J gene end by 5 bases; junction bases not matched to a gene: 13. The CDR3: CASGVRTGGRGTEAFF. CDR3 bases: TGTGCCAGCGGGGTAAGGACAGGGGGCAGAGGTACTGAAGCTTTCTTT. Drawing the rest from reference TRBV7-2 and TRBJ1-1, the complete variable domain is GAGVSQSPSNKVTEKGKDVELRCDPISGHTALYWYRQSLGQGLEFLIYFQGNSAPDKSGLPSDRFSAERTGGSVSTLTIQRTQQEDSAVYLCASGVRTGGRGTEAFFGQGTRLTVV.

The rearrangement uses TRBV28 and TRBJ1-6, with D possibly matching TRBD1 (5 bases). Trimming took 8 bases from V and 7 from J, leaving 18 bases between them. Germline V gives CDR1 MDHEN, CDR2 SYDVKM. The CDR3 runs 15 residues. The CDR3: CASFTREGVNSPLHF. The CDR3 coding sequence is TGTGCCAGCTTTACCAGGGAGGGAGTGAATTCACCCCTCCACTTT.

The chain has TRBV9 and TRBJ2-7; TRBD1 might be the D (6 bases). There are 13 residues in the CDR3. V gave up 5 bases and J gave up 2 bases, with 11 bases separating them. Germline V gives CDR1 SGDLS, CDR2 YYNGEE. The CDR3 reads CASSRGNPYEQYF. CDR3 DNA: TGTGCCAGCAGTAGGGGGAACCCCTACGAGCAGTACTTC. Variable domain in full (rest from reference TRBV9 and TRBJ2-7): DSGVTQTPKHLITATGQRVTLRCSPRSGDLSVYWYQQSLDQGLQFLIQYYNGEERAKGNILERFSAQQFPDLHSELNLSSLELGDSALYFCASSRGNPYEQYFGPGTRLTVT.